This TCR beta chain was captured in a study of early T cells in non-severe SARS-CoV-2 infection. Whole-study context: Chains from this unsorted whole-blood bulk RNA could not be paired. Findings and limits, study-wide: The study's VDJdb matching favored anti-spike CD8 responses and missed private and CD4 specificities.

V lost 0 bases and J lost 10, with 10 bases in between. The germline gives CDR1 MNHEY, CDR2 SVGEGT. This CDR3 has 13 amino acids. On this clonotype: As yet, its antigen is unknown.

Individual cDNA molecules each received unique molecular identifiers attached to them. A single record per CDR3 protein comes from TCRdb applying MiXCR to the 5' RACE reads. The repertoire includes 70,000 or so distinct CDR3 sequences, roughly an eighth of them detected once, and roughly 13% sits in the top ten. The clonotype originates from an adult who was a healthcare worker with PCR-confirmed SARS-CoV-2 infection or an uninfected control (not recorded which). Sequencing used whole blood. V is TRBV6-2 or TRBV6-3 and J is TRBJ2-1; the D is unclear. CDR3 amino acids: CASSYSNQEEQFF. The DNA for the CDR3 is TGTGCCAGCAGTTACTCGAACCAAGAAGAGCAGTTCTTC.